Reported below is one T cell receptor beta chain. Its antigen is unknown. The same CDR3 also results from other DNA sequences found in this sample. The sample comes from a study of shared clonotypes between healthy human individuals. Study details: Per-donor plates numbered three CD4 naive, three CD4 memory, two CD8 naive and one CD8 memory.

Study-wide points: With a few donors compared, around 5.4% of naive CD4 clonotypes were shared.

TCRdb's table, derived via immunoSEQ multiplex PCR, lists solely in-frame clones and lacks some. Of a few million clones listed, approximately 95% are singletons. The germline CDR1 and CDR2 sequences are SGHRS and YFSETQ. The V end lost 3 bases, the J end lost 2 bases, and 9 bases lay between the germline ends. The CDR3 runs to 13 residues. Everyone who donated was a Caucasian adult who lived in Nashville, Tennessee. This TCR came from a young man in good health. Some clones in this sample may be carry-over from other donors' samples. Sample: naive CD4+ T cells from PBMCs. Subset here: CD45RA+ positively selected. The rearrangement uses TRBV5-1 and TRBJ2-7, with D hard to call. The CDR3 region has the DNA TGCGCCAGCAGCTGGGGATTGACCTACGAGCAGTACTTC. Protein product: CASSWGLTYEQYF.